These 8 T cell receptor beta chains came from one sample sequenced in a study of blood T cell repertoires in COVID-19. Data came from immunoSEQ multiplex PCR; TCRdb stores just in-frame clones and leaves some out. The profile shows approximately 270,000 clones, about 87% of them singletons. The sequencing sample was made of PBMCs or T cells enriched from blood (not recorded which). The origin of the receptors is a woman aged 25 to 39 with acute COVID-19.

This clone was picked up a small number of times. The gene calls are TRBV7-2 and TRBJ2-7; TRBD2 is a possible D gene (5 bases). Germline CDR1 reads SGHTA; CDR2 reads FQGNSA. The CDR3 spans 14 residues. Trimming pared 5 bases from V and 0 bases from J, leaving 11 bases between. CDR3 in amino acids: CASSLDYNSYEQYF. The CDR3 DNA sequence: TGTGCCAGCAGCCTAGACTATAACTCCTACGAGCAGTACTTC. The variable domain in full, with the rest retrieved from reference TRBV7-2 and TRBJ2-7, is GAGVSQSPSNKVTEKGKDVELRCDPISGHTALYWYRQSLGQGLEFLIYFQGNSAPDKSGLPSDRFSAERTGGSVSTLTIQRTQQEDSAVYLCASSLDYNSYEQYFGPGTRLTVT.

This chain uses TRBV7-8 with TRBJ2-2; 7 bases align to TRBD2. CDR3 length: 16 amino acids. The germline CDR1 and CDR2 sequences are SGHVS and FQNEAQ. The junction had 7 bases not matched to a gene; V was cut back by 5 bases and J by 1 base. As DNA, the CDR3 is TGTGCCAGCAGCCTACCTATAGCGGGGAACACCGGGGAGCTGTTTTTT. Protein: CASSLPIAGNTGELFF.

This clone was counted once. The chain couples TRBV2 to TRBJ2-3; 7 nucleotides line up with TRBD2. The trim removed 3 bases at V and 1 base at J, leaving 4 bases unmatched. The length of the CDR3 is 15 residues. From germline, CDR1 is SNHLY and CDR2 FYNNEI. CDR3 bases: TGTGCCAGCAGTGAGCGGGAGTCACGCACAGATACGCAGTATTTT. Its protein is CASSERESRTDTQYF.

This clone turned up a few times. The chain recombines TRBV30 with TRBJ2-1; D gene unclear. The CDR3 totals 12 residues. Between the trimmed V and J ends, which lost 5 bases and 5 bases, there was a span of 10 bases. CDR1 and CDR2 from the germline V gene are GTSNPN and SVGIG (reference sequence). This chain's CDR3 is CAWHSQNNEQFF. CDR3 sequence (DNA): TGTGCCTGGCATAGCCAAAACAATGAGCAGTTCTTC.

The chain joins TRBV12-3 or TRBV12-4 to TRBJ2-7; D perhaps matches TRBD2 (5 bases). V was trimmed by 8 bases and J by 7 bases, leaving 18 bases between them. CDR3 length: 13 amino acids. CDR3: CASAAGPAGEQYF. The CDR3 region has the DNA TGTGCCAGCGCGGCGGGCCCAGCAGGAGAGCAGTACTTC.

The chain uses TRBV7-9 and TRBJ2-7; TRBD2 matches at 13 bases. V was clipped by 5 bases and J by 7 bases; unmatched bases: 14. Per germline, CDR1 SEHNR and CDR2 FQNEAQ (reference sequence). CDR3 size: 17 residues. For the CDR3, the DNA is TGTGCCAGCAGCCTGCCGCGTGGACTAGCGGGAGCGGGGGAGCAGTACTTC. Translated: CASSLPRGLAGAGEQYF.

This sequence joins TRBV27 and TRBJ1-1, with 8 bases fitting TRBD1. Germline V gene data show CDR1 as MNHEY and CDR2 as SMNVEV (reference sequence). Losses at the gene ends were 0 bases for V and 3 bases for J; bases not matched to a gene: 3. The length of the CDR3 is 15 residues. CDR3 amino acids: CASSLSIQGDTEAFF. As DNA, the CDR3 is TGTGCCAGCAGTTTATCGATACAGGGGGACACTGAAGCTTTCTTT.

This rearrangement joins TRBV10-2 to TRBJ2-1; 7 positions agree with TRBD2. The V and J ends lost 3 bases and 4 bases, in that order; junction bases with no gene match: 9. Germline V lookup: CDR1 WSHSY, CDR2 SAAADI. The CDR3 is 16 residues long. CDR3 amino acids: CASSDYAGVSYNEQFF. The CDR3 DNA sequence: TGCGCCAGCAGTGATTATGCGGGAGTGTCATACAATGAGCAGTTCTTC.